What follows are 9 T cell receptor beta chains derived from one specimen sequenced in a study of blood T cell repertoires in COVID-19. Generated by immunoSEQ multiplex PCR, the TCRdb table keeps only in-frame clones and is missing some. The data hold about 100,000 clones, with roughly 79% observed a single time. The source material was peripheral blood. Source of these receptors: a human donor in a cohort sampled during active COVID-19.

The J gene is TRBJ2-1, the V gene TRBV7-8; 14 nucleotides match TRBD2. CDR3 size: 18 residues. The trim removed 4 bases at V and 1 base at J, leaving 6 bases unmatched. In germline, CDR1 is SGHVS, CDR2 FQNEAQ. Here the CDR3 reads CASSSGLAGAISYNEQFF. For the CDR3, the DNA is TGTGCCAGCAGCTCGGGACTAGCGGGGGCAATTTCCTACAATGAGCAGTTCTTC.

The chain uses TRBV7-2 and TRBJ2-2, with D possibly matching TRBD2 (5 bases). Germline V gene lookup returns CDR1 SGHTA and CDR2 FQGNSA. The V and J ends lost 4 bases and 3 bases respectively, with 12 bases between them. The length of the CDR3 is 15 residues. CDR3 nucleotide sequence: TGTGCCAGCAGCTGGAGGACTTCTGACACCGGGGAGCTGTTTTTT. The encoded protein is CASSWRTSDTGELFF.

CDR3 residues: CASSVAGRANEKLFF. The CDR3 coding sequence is TGTGCCAGCAGCGTCGCCGGGAGAGCTAATGAAAAACTGTTTTTT. The gene calls are TRBV28 and TRBJ1-4; D is uncertain. The CDR3 has 15 residues. Germline V gives CDR1 MDHEN, CDR2 SYDVKM. Trimming left V 6 bases short and J 3 bases short, with 14 bases between. Full variable domain (rest looked up from reference TRBV28 and TRBJ1-4): DVKVTQSSRYLVKRTGEKVFLECVQDMDHENMFWYRQDPGLGLRLIYFSYDVKMKEKGDIPEGYSVSREKKERFSLILESASTNQTSMYLCASSVAGRANEKLFFGSGTQLSVL.

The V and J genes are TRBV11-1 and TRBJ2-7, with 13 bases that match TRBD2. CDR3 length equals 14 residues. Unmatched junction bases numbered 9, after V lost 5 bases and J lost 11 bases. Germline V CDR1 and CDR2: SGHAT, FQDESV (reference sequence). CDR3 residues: CASSRTSGGTREYF. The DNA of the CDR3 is TGTGCCAGCAGCCGGACTAGCGGGGGTACTAGGGAGTACTTC.

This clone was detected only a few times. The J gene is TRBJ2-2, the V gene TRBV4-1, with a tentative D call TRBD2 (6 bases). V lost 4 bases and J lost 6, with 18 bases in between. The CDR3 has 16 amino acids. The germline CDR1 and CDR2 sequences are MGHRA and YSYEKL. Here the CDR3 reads CASSLYGGTGAGELFF. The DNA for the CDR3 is TGCGCCAGCAGCCTATACGGCGGGACTGGCGCCGGGGAGCTGTTTTTT.

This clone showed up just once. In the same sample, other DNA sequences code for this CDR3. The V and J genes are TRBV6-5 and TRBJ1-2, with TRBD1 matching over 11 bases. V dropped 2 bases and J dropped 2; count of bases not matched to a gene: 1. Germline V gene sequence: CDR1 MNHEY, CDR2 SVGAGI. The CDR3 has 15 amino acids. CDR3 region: CASSYRDRGNYGYTF. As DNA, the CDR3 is TGTGCCAGCAGTTACAGGGACAGGGGGAACTATGGCTACACCTTC.

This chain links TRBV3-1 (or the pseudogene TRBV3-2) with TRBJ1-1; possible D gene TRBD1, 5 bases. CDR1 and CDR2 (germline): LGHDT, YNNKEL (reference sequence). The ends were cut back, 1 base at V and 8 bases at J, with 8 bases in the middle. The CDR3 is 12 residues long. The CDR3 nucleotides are TGTGCCAGCAGCCAAGCGAACAGGGAAGCTTTCTTT. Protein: CASSQANREAFF.

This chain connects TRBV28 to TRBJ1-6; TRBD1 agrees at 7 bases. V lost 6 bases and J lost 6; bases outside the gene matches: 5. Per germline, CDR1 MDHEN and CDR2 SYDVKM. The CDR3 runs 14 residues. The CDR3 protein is CASRYRDSNSPLHF. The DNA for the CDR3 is TGTGCCAGCAGATACCGGGACAGTAATTCACCCCTCCACTTT.

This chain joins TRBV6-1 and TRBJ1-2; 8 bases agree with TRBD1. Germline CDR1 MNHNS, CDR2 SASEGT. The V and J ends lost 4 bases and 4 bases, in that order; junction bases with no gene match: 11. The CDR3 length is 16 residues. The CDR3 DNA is TGTGCCAGCAGTGCTTCGGGAACAGGGGGGTTCTATGGCTACACCTTC. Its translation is CASSASGTGGFYGYTF.